What follows are 13 T cell receptor beta chains derived from one specimen sequenced in a study of T cell responses to AZD1222 COVID-19 vaccine. The repertoire was sequenced with immunoSEQ multiplex PCR; TCRdb's copy has only in-frame clones and lacks some. Of approximately 160,000 clones listed, about nine tenths are singletons. The starting material was peripheral blood, obtained on day 0 of AZD1222 vaccination. These receptors all stem from an adult in good health.

The chain recombines TRBV11-2 with TRBJ1-4, with D unclear. Germline V CDR1 and CDR2: SGHAT, FQNNGV. The CDR3 loop spans 15 amino acids. V lost 2 bases and J 3 bases, leaving 10 bases between the germline ends. The CDR3 is CASSLPSNANEKLFF. CDR3 nucleotides: TGTGCCAGCAGCTTACCGAGTAATGCTAATGAAAAACTGTTTTTT.

The chain has TRBV4-1 and TRBJ2-7; TRBD2 is a possible D gene (6 bases). The CDR3 consists of 15 residues. V was trimmed by 1 base and J by 1 base, leaving 11 bases between them. CDR1 MGHRA and CDR2 YSYEKL come from the germline V gene. The CDR3 reads CASSQGGGKSYEQYF. CDR3 nucleotide sequence: TGCGCCAGCAGCCAAGGTGGAGGGAAGTCCTACGAGCAGTACTTC.

The chain links TRBV28 to TRBJ2-7, with 7 positions matching TRBD2. This CDR3 spans 15 amino acids. Germline lookup yields CDR1 MDHEN and CDR2 SYDVKM. The V gene end was trimmed by 6 bases and the J gene end by 4 bases; junction bases not matched to a gene: 12. CDR3 coding DNA: TGTGCCAGCAGGACGACCTCCCGGGGGGTGTACGAGCAGTACTTC. It specifies CASRTTSRGVYEQYF.

V usage is TRBV24-1 and J usage is TRBJ2-1, with a weak D call TRBD2 (6 bases). The CDR3 is made up of 16 amino acids. V was cut by 2 bases and J by 1 base, with 11 bases left in between. The germline V gene encodes CDR1 KGHDR and CDR2 SFDVKD. The DNA for the CDR3 is TGTGCCACCAGTGATTCCTCGGGGGAGTCCTACAATGAGCAGTTCTTC. It yields the protein CATSDSSGESYNEQFF.

The gene calls are TRBV28 and TRBJ1-4; TRBD1 matches 9 bases. Germline V gene sequence: CDR1 MDHEN, CDR2 SYDVKM. Trimming cost V 4 bases and J 9 bases; bases outside gene matches: 15. CDR3 size: 17 residues. Here the CDR3 reads CASSSRLMDRGGQKLFF. For the CDR3, the DNA is TGTGCCAGCAGTTCCCGCCTAATGGACAGGGGAGGCCAAAAACTGTTTTTT. The full variable domain, completed using reference TRBV28 and TRBJ1-4, is DVKVTQSSRYLVKRTGEKVFLECVQDMDHENMFWYRQDPGLGLRLIYFSYDVKMKEKGDIPEGYSVSREKKERFSLILESASTNQTSMYLCASSSRLMDRGGQKLFFGSGTQLSVL.

This chain joins TRBV6-5 and TRBJ2-5; 8 positions match TRBD1. Losses at the gene ends were 10 bases for V and 5 bases for J; bases not matched to a gene: 3. Germline V gene sequence: CDR1 MNHEY, CDR2 SVGAGI. The CDR3 runs 11 residues. This CDR3 is CATRQGETQYF. CDR3 DNA sequence: TGTGCCACCAGACAGGGGGAGACCCAGTACTTC.

The rearrangement uses TRBV7-9 and TRBJ1-1, with D hard to call. Trimming shortened V by 2 bases and J by 2 bases, and 6 bases separated the two germline ends. The CDR3 extends over 13 amino acids. Germline V lookup: CDR1 SEHNR, CDR2 FQNEAQ (reference sequence). CDR3 nucleotides: TGTGCCAGCAGCTTACATCAAAACACTGAAGCTTTCTTT. It yields the protein CASSLHQNTEAFF.

The chain uses TRBV14 and TRBJ2-5; 7 bases fit TRBD1. In germline, CDR1 is SGHDN, CDR2 FVKESK. V lost 4 bases and J lost 5; bases outside the gene matches: 10. The CDR3 totals 15 residues. The CDR3 sequence is CASSPPATGWETQYF. The CDR3 region has the DNA TGTGCCAGCAGCCCGCCCGCGACAGGGTGGGAGACCCAGTACTTC.

V is TRBV7-9 and J is TRBJ2-2; TRBD1 matches at 8 bases. V lost 1 base to trimming and J lost 7 bases; unmatched junction nucleotides: 2. Germline V CDR1 and CDR2: SEHNR, FQNEAQ (reference sequence). The CDR3 runs to 14 residues. The CDR3 bases are TGTGCCAGCAGCTTAGGACAGGGGCGCGGGGAGCTGTTTTTT. This encodes CASSLGQGRGELFF. Drawing the rest from reference TRBV7-9 and TRBJ2-2, the complete variable domain is DTGVSQNPRHKITKRGQNVTFRCDPISEHNRLYWYRQTLGQGPEFLTYFQNEAQLEKSRLLSDRFSAERPKGSFSTLEIQRTEQGDSAMYLCASSLGQGRGELFFGEGSRLTVL.

V usage is TRBV5-6 and J usage is TRBJ1-2, with 7 positions matching TRBD1. The CDR3 spans 14 residues. Looked up from germline, CDR1 is SGHDT and CDR2 is YYEEEE. V lost 0 bases and J lost 7; bases outside the gene matches: 6. The CDR3, as DNA: TGTGCCAGCAGCTTGGGAGGAGGGGGCAGTGGCTACACCTTC. Protein product: CASSLGGGGSGYTF.

The chain uses TRBV10-2 and TRBJ2-1; possibly TRBD1 for D (5 bases). Germline assignment: CDR1 WSHSY and CDR2 SAAADI. The V gene lost 4 bases and the J gene lost 1 base, with 11 bases spanning the gap. The CDR3 totals 15 residues. CDR3 in amino acids: CASSAAGLSYNEQFF. As DNA, the CDR3 is TGCGCCAGCAGTGCGGCAGGGTTATCCTACAATGAGCAGTTCTTC.

This clone was seen a few times. The chain has TRBV30 and TRBJ1-1; D call uncertain. V lost 2 bases and J lost 4, with 8 bases in between. Looked up from germline, CDR1 is GTSNPN and CDR2 is SVGIG (reference sequence). The CDR3 runs to 12 residues. This chain's CDR3 is CAWSYWGTEAFF. In nucleotides, the CDR3 is TGTGCCTGGAGTTACTGGGGCACTGAAGCTTTCTTT.

The J gene is TRBJ1-5, the V gene TRBV6-4; D is undetermined. Trimming left V 3 bases short and J 3 bases short, with 9 bases between. Germline assignment: CDR1 MRHNA and CDR2 SNTAGT. CDR3 length: 14 residues. CDR3 sequence reads: CASSEWFTNQPQHF. The CDR3 nucleotides read TGTGCCAGCAGTGAGTGGTTTACCAATCAGCCCCAGCATTTT.